The 26 T cell receptor beta chains listed next were all sequenced from one sample in a study of T-cell memory formation after mild COVID-19. In TCRdb, the 5' RACE reads were re-called with MiXCR into one record per CDR3 protein. Of 100,000 to 120,000 distinct CDR3 sequences in the sample, approximately 21% were seen once. What was sequenced was PBMCs or a T cell subset sorted from them (not recorded which). These receptors all come from a man aged 18 to 30 who had mild COVID-19 (a few samples of this study predate the infection). Cell type and time point are not known.

At least ten counts were recorded for this clonotype. This rearrangement joins TRBV5-1 to TRBJ1-1; D gene ambiguous. V was cut by 5 bases and J by 5 bases, with 13 bases left in between. The CDR3 runs to 13 residues. From germline, CDR1 is SGHRS and CDR2 YFSETQ. The CDR3 coding sequence is TGCGCCAGCAGTCTGGGATCAGAGACTGAAGCTTTCTTT. Its protein is CASSLGSETEAFF. Drawing the rest from reference TRBV5-1 and TRBJ1-1, the complete variable domain is KAGVTQTPRYLIKTRGQQVTLSCSPISGHRSVSWYQQTPGQGLQFLFEYFSETQRNKGNFPGRFSGRQFSNSRSEMNVSTLELGDSALYLCASSLGSETEAFFGQGTRLTVV.

This clonotype was counted a few times. The V call is TRBV6-2 or TRBV6-3, the J call TRBJ2-2; D not certain. V lost 2 bases and J 5 bases, leaving 6 bases between the germline ends. CDR3 size: 13 residues. In germline, CDR1 is MNHEY, CDR2 SVGEGT. The CDR3: CASSYGWTGELFF. The CDR3 coding sequence is TGTGCCAGCAGTTACGGGTGGACCGGGGAGCTGTTTTTT.

In its sample, this clonotype was seen a few times. CDR3 sequence: CASSYSIGFSYNEQFF. CDR3 DNA: TGTGCCAGCAGTTACTCGATTGGGTTCTCCTACAATGAGCAGTTCTTC. This chain uses TRBV6-5 with TRBJ2-1; D ambiguous. CDR1 and CDR2 from the germline V gene are MNHEY and SVGAGI. This CDR3 is 16 amino acids long. Trimming took 0 bases from V and 0 from J, leaving 9 bases between them.

This clonotype has only one observation. The chain couples TRBV2 to TRBJ1-1; possibly TRBD1 for D (6 bases). Trimming removed 10 bases at V and 10 bases at J, with 22 bases between. There are 13 residues in the CDR3. The germline CDR1 and CDR2 sequences are SNHLY and FYNNEI. CDR3 in amino acids: CATEVRDKGGAFF. DNA for the CDR3: TGTGCCACTGAGGTCCGGGACAAGGGAGGAGCTTTCTTT.

CDR3 in amino acids: CASSPPAEAFF. CDR3 sequence (DNA): TGTGCCAGCAGTCCCCCCGCTGAAGCTTTCTTT. This chain uses TRBV12-3 or TRBV12-4 with TRBJ1-1; the D is unclear. The CDR3 loop spans 11 amino acids. V was clipped by 5 bases and J by 6 bases, with 7 bases between them.

V and J are TRBV7-2 and TRBJ1-1, with 7 bases that match TRBD1. The CDR3 runs to 18 residues. Per germline, CDR1 SGHTA and CDR2 FQGNSA. V shed 7 bases, J shed 0 bases, and the junction held 17 bases outside the gene matches. The CDR3 sequence: CASTPYAKTGPMNTEAFF. CDR3 DNA: TGTGCCAGCACCCCATATGCAAAGACAGGGCCTATGAACACTGAAGCTTTCTTT.

V usage is TRBV5-1 and J usage is TRBJ2-5; D ambiguous. V dropped 5 bases and J dropped 3 bases, with 11 bases sitting between them. The CDR3 is 13 amino acids. CDR1 SGHRS and CDR2 YFSETQ come from the germline V gene. In DNA form, the CDR3 reads TGCGCCAGCAGGCCGACTGGAAAAGAGACCCAGTACTTC. Translating it yields CASRPTGKETQYF. The variable domain in full, with the rest retrieved from reference TRBV5-1 and TRBJ2-5, is KAGVTQTPRYLIKTRGQQVTLSCSPISGHRSVSWYQQTPGQGLQFLFEYFSETQRNKGNFPGRFSGRQFSNSRSEMNVSTLELGDSALYLCASRPTGKETQYFGPGTRLLVL.

The chain recombines TRBV19 with TRBJ1-2, with TRBD1 identical over 9 bases. V was pared by 6 bases and J by 7 bases, with 6 bases of the junction left unmatched. From germline, CDR1 is LNHDA and CDR2 SQIVND (reference sequence). The CDR3 extends over 13 amino acids. The CDR3 nucleotides read TGTGCCAGTAGCCCAACGGGACAGGGTGGCTACACCTTC. Its protein is CASSPTGQGGYTF.

The CDR3 nucleotides are TGCGCCAGCAGCGGAGCCGGCTGGGGGCGAAGCAAGAATCAGCCCCAGCATTTT. It codes for CASSGAGWGRSKNQPQHF. The chain is built from TRBV5-1 and TRBJ1-5, with D possibly TRBD1 on 6 matching bases. Deletions cut 4 bases from V and 4 bases from J, with 24 bases between. The V gene's germline CDR1 is SGHRS and CDR2 YFSETQ. This CDR3 has 18 residues.

The chain carries TRBV29-1 and TRBJ1-1; tentative D call: TRBD1 (5 bases). This CDR3 spans 13 amino acids. In germline, CDR1 is SQVTM, CDR2 ANQGSEA. Trimming shortened V by 4 bases and J by 2 bases, and 11 bases separated the two germline ends. The CDR3 sequence is CSVVMGGNTEAFF. CDR3 nucleotide sequence: TGCAGCGTTGTAATGGGGGGTAACACTGAAGCTTTCTTT.

V is TRBV5-5 and J is TRBJ1-4; D unclear. Trimming stripped 2 bases from V and 7 bases from J, with 9 bases between. The CDR3 is 13 residues long. CDR1 is SGHKS, CDR2 YYEKEE, per germline (reference sequence). The CDR3 is CASSFSGFEKLFF. CDR3 bases: TGTGCCAGCAGCTTTTCTGGGTTTGAAAAACTGTTTTTT.

This chain links TRBV5-8 with TRBJ2-3, with TRBD2 as a possible D gene (5 bases). CDR1 is SGHTS, CDR2 YDEGEE, per germline. Trimming took 2 bases from V and 2 from J, leaving 12 bases between them. This CDR3 spans 15 amino acids. The CDR3 DNA is TGTGCCAGCAGCTTCCGGGAAACCTCCACAGATACGCAGTATTTT. Its protein product is CASSFRETSTDTQYF.

This clonotype was found many times. V and J are TRBV11-2 and TRBJ1-1; D unclear. There are 13 residues in the CDR3. CDR1 is SGHAT and CDR2 is FQNNGV in the germline V gene. Between the trimmed V and J ends, which lost 0 bases and 10 bases, there was a span of 12 bases. CDR3: CASSLDVGRGAFF. CDR3 coding DNA: TGTGCCAGCAGCTTAGATGTCGGGCGCGGAGCTTTCTTT.

The gene calls are TRBV20-1 and TRBJ2-7, with no clear D. CDR3 length equals 14 residues. Trimming shortened V by 0 bases and J by 2 bases, and 11 bases separated the two germline ends. Germline V gives CDR1 DFQATT, CDR2 SNEGSKA (reference sequence). CDR3 nucleotide sequence: TGCAGTGCTAGAGATCGAGGATCGGCCTACGAGCAGTACTTC. It yields the protein CSARDRGSAYEQYF.

The V and J genes are TRBV15 and TRBJ2-7; possibly TRBD1 for D (5 bases). This CDR3 spans 14 amino acids. Germline CDR1 LNHNV, CDR2 YYDKDF (reference sequence). The V gene lost 0 bases and the J gene lost 2 bases, with 8 bases spanning the gap. The CDR3 sequence: CATSRETETYEQYV. The CDR3 DNA sequence: TGTGCCACCAGCAGAGAGACAGAGACCTACGAGCAGTACGTC.

V is TRBV5-6 and J is TRBJ2-7; possibly TRBD2 for D (6 bases). The CDR3 is 13 residues long. Germline assignment: CDR1 SGHDT and CDR2 YYEEEE. V was cut by 2 bases and J by 6 bases, with 12 bases left in between. The CDR3 loop is CASSLGDLSEQYF. In nucleotides, the CDR3 is TGTGCCAGCAGCTTAGGGGACTTGAGCGAGCAGTACTTC.

This clonotype was counted between two and nine times. The chain joins TRBV5-1 to TRBJ2-7; 8 bases fit TRBD1. This CDR3 has 14 residues. The germline V gene encodes CDR1 SGHRS and CDR2 YFSETQ. V lost 4 bases to trimming and J lost 5 bases; unmatched junction nucleotides: 8. The chain's CDR3 is CASSPDRVFNEQYF. The CDR3 DNA sequence: TGCGCCAGCAGCCCGGACAGGGTGTTCAACGAGCAGTACTTC.

CDR3 loop: CASGFTLSHPPYEQYF. CDR3 coding DNA: TGTGCTAGTGGTTTCACCCTATCTCATCCCCCCTACGAGCAGTACTTC. The chain couples TRBV12-5 to TRBJ2-7; D ambiguous. Germline CDR1 is LGHNT and CDR2 is FRNRAP. The V end lost 3 bases, the J end lost 2 bases, and 17 bases lay between the germline ends. This CDR3 comprises 16 residues.

As to this clonotype: The junction differs from germline at one of its ends, possibly a read error. V usage is TRBV4-1 and J usage is TRBJ2-3; TRBD1 aligns across 7 bases. The V gene's germline CDR1 is MGHRA and CDR2 YSYEKL. The CDR3 loop spans 15 amino acids. CDR3 sequence reads: CVSSPRQGLTDTQYF. DNA for the CDR3: TGCGTCAGCAGCCCTCGACAGGGATTGACAGATACGCAGTATTTT.

This chain connects TRBV4-3 to TRBJ2-1, with D perhaps TRBD1 or TRBD2 (5 bases each). The CDR3 has 21 amino acids. Germline V gives CDR1 LGHNA, CDR2 YSLEER. Trimming took off 7 bases at V and 9 bases at J, with 40 bases between the two ends. The CDR3 nucleotides read TGCGCCAGCACCAGGAAAGCGTCGGCTTTCGACTTTGCGAGGGGCCACGGTGAGCAGTTCTTC. Its translation: CASTRKASAFDFARGHGEQFF.

This clonotype was counted between two and nine times. The V call is TRBV9, the J call TRBJ1-1, with D maybe TRBD1 (6 bases). Germline CDR1 and CDR2: SGDLS and YYNGEE. The CDR3 runs 16 residues. The V end lost 0 bases, the J end lost 0 bases, and 12 bases lay between the germline ends. DNA of the CDR3: TGTGCCAGCAGCGTAGACGGACAGAGGATGAACACTGAAGCTTTCTTT. Translation gives CASSVDGQRMNTEAFF. The full variable domain, in which reference TRBV9 and TRBJ1-1 provide the parts outside the CDR3, is DSGVTQTPKHLITATGQRVTLRCSPRSGDLSVYWYQQSLDQGLQFLIQYYNGEERAKGNILERFSAQQFPDLHSELNLSSLELGDSALYFCASSVDGQRMNTEAFFGQGTRLTVV.

This chain connects TRBV5-6 to TRBJ2-2; D is perhaps TRBD1 (6 bases). The CDR3 sequence is 15 residues long. Per the germline V gene, CDR1 is SGHDT and CDR2 is YYEEEE. V was clipped by 5 bases and J by 7 bases, with 18 bases between them. In DNA, the CDR3 is TGTGCCAGCAGTTTATATCAGGGGATCGGCGGGGAGCTGTTTTTT. This gives the protein CASSLYQGIGGELFF.

This clonotype occurred a few times. The CDR3 loop is CSARGGQVHPYEQYF. In DNA form, the CDR3 reads TGCAGTGCTAGAGGGGGACAGGTGCATCCCTACGAGCAGTACTTC. The chain carries TRBV20-1 and TRBJ2-7; 8 nucleotides align to TRBD1. CDR1 DFQATT and CDR2 SNEGSKA come from the germline V gene (reference sequence). Germline trimming cut 1 base from V and 2 bases from J; bases unmatched to any gene: 7. The CDR3 loop spans 15 amino acids.

This clonotype was counted between two and nine times. The gene calls are TRBV7-3 and TRBJ1-1, with no clear D. The germline V and J ends were trimmed by 2 bases and 0 bases, with 10 bases remaining between them. Germline CDR1 reads SGHTA; CDR2 reads FQGTGA. This CDR3 has 15 amino acids. The CDR3 spells CASSLLPGMNTEAFF. The DNA for the CDR3 is TGTGCCAGCAGCTTATTGCCGGGTATGAACACTGAAGCTTTCTTT.

The J gene is TRBJ2-3, the V gene TRBV12-3 or TRBV12-4, with D tentatively TRBD1 or TRBD2 (5 bases each). There are 15 residues in the CDR3. The germline V and J ends were trimmed by 5 bases and 2 bases, with 14 bases remaining between them. The CDR3 nucleotides are TGTGCCAGCAGTCCAGGGACGATTGACACAGATACGCAGTATTTT. Translating gives CASSPGTIDTDTQYF.

This chain connects TRBV6-1 to TRBJ2-7, with 10 bases lining up with TRBD1. Germline V gene data show CDR1 as MNHNS and CDR2 as SASEGT. The CDR3 runs to 16 residues. Trimming at V came to 2 bases and at J to 4 bases, leaving 8 bases not matched to a gene. The CDR3 coding sequence is TGTGCCAGCAGTGAATGGGGACAGGGGACGGGGTACGAGCAGTACGTC. Its translation: CASSEWGQGTGYEQYV.